This T cell receptor beta chain was sequenced in a study of blood T cell repertoires in COVID-19. Overall study: Samples of COVID-19 (acute and convalescent) were obtained from the United States, Italy and Spain. In each case, the material was cDNA or gDNA derived from T cells, B-cell-depleted T cells, or PBMCs.

As originally analysed: Counts of nucleated cells, estimated from reference gene primer amplification, were obtained. The method was immunoSEQ multiplex PCR; TCRdb's version includes in-frame clones alone and lacks a portion of them. V, J and clone size reflect that table, while D and trimming were determined from the DNA. The data contain approximately 170,000 clones, roughly nine tenths of them singletons. Between the trimmed V and J ends, which lost 5 bases and 8 bases, there was a span of 15 bases. Germline-derived CDR1 and CDR2 are ENHRY and SYGVKD. This CDR3 spans 13 amino acids. What was sequenced was peripheral blood. The receptor's source is a man between 60 and 70 years old with active or convalescent COVID-19. The J gene is TRBJ1-2, the V gene TRBV10-3; D possibly corresponds to TRBD1 (6 bases). CDR3 nucleotides: TGTGCCATCAGTACGGACAGCCCCGAGGGCTACACCTTC. Encoded protein: CAISTDSPEGYTF.